This TCR beta chain came from a study of blood T cells in healthy people across ages. Trimming took off 2 bases at V and 5 bases at J, with 6 bases between the two ends. The CDR3 contains 11 residues. In germline, CDR1 is GTSNPN, CDR2 SVGIG (reference sequence). This clonotype came up many times. The antigen remains undetermined. Overall study findings and caveats: Unknown CMV status may confound age-related changes in expanded clones.

A second about 7 to 11 cycle PCR used barcoded and J-beta primers. The template-switch adaptor was a 5' adaptor with 12 random nucleotides. It tagged each cDNA molecule. Each CDR3 protein is one row after TCRdb ran MiXCR on the 5' RACE reads. The sample has hundreds of thousands of distinct CDR3 sequences, about a quarter seen once; the top ten hold 3%. This sample was also put to use in a study of T cells of mothers and their children. From that paper: The output of TCR recombination is shaped by thymic selection similarly in related and unrelated pairs.

The sequenced sample was blood. This receptor was obtained from a boy aged 5-17 years in good health. V gene TRBV30 combines with J gene TRBJ2-5; weak D call: TRBD2 (6 bases). CDR3 in amino acids: CAWSSGETQYF. CDR3 in DNA: TGTGCCTGGAGTAGCGGGGAGACCCAGTACTTC.